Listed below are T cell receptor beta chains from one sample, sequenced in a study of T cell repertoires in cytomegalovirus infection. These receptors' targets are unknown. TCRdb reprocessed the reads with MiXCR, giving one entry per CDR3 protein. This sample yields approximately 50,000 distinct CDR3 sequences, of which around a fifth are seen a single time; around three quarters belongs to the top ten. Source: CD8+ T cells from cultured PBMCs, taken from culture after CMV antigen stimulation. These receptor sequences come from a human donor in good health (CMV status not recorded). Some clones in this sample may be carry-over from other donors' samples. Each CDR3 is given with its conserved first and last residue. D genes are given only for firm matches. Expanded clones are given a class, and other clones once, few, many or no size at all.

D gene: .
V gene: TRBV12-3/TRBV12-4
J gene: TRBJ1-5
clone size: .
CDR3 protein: CASSLQGTGPQHF
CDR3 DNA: TGTGCCAGCAGTTTACAGGGGACCGGGCCCCAGCATTTT

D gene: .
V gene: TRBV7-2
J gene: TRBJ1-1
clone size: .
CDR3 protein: CASSNQGRLGTEAFF
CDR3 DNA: TGTGCCAGCAGCAACCAGGGACGGCTTGGCACTGAAGCTTTCTTT

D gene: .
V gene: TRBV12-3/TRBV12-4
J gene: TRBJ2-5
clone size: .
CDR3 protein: CASSLEEQETQYF
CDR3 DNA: TGTGCCAGCAGTTTAGAGGAGCAAGAGACCCAGTACTTC

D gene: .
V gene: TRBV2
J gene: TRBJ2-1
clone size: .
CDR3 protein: CASGFPETNEQFF
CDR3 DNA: TGTGCCAGCGGCTTCCCCGAAACTAATGAGCAGTTCTTC

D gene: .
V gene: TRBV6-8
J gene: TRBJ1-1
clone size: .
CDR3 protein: CASSSSVQNTEAFF
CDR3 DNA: TGTGCCAGCAGTTCATCGGTACAGAACACTGAAGCTTTCTTT

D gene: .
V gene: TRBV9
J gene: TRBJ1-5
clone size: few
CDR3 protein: CASSVDESSNQPQHF
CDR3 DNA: TGTGCCAGCAGCGTAGACGAGAGCAGCAATCAGCCCCAGCATTTT

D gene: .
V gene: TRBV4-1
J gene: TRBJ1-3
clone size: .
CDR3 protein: CASSPNGPSDAPGLSIYF
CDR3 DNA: TGCGCCAGCAGCCCGAATGGCCCCTCGGACGCCCCAGGCTTGTCCATATATTTT

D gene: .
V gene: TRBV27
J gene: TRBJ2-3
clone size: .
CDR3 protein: CASAESTDTQYF
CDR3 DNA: TGTGCCAGCGCGGAAAGCACAGATACGCAGTATTTT

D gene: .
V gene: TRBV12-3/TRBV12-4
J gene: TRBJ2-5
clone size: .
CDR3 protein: CASSYSGSYKTQYF
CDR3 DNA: TGTGCCAGCAGCTATTCGGGGTCGTATAAGACCCAGTACTTC

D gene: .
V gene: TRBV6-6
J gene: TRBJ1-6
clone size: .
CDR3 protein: CASRGTDAANSPLHF
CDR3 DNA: TGTGCCAGCAGGGGGACCGACGCGGCCAATTCACCCCTCCACTTT

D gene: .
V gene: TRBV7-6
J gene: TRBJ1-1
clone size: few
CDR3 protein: CASSSLRLREMNTEAFF
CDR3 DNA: TGTGCCAGCAGCTCCCTTCGGCTTCGAGAAATGAACACTGAAGCTTTCTTT

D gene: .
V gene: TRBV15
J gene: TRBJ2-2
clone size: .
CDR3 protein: CATSGTGELFF
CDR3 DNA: TGTGCCACCAGCGGAACCGGGGAGCTGTTTTTT

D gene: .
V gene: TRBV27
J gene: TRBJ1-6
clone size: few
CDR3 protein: CASSGDFSSYNSPLHF
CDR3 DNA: TGTGCCAGCAGTGGGGACTTTAGCTCCTATAATTCACCCCTCCACTTT

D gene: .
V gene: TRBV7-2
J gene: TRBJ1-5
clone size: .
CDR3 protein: CASSLETSRSNQPQHF
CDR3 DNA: TGTGCCAGCAGCTTAGAAACATCTCGGAGCAATCAGCCCCAGCATTTT

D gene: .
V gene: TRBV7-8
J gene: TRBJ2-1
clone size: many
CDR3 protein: CASSLTTNNEQFF
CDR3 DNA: TGTGCCAGCAGCTTAACGACTAACAATGAGCAGTTCTTC

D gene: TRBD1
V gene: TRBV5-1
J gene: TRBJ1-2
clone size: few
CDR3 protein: CASSLVRQGDYGYTF
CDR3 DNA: TGCGCCAGCAGCTTGGTTCGGCAGGGGGATTATGGCTACACCTTC

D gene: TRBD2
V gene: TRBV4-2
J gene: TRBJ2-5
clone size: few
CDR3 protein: CASSQDRGTSEETQYF
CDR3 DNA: TGTGCCAGCAGCCAAGATAGGGGGACTAGCGAGGAGACCCAGTACTTC

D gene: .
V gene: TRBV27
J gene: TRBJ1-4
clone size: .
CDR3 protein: CASRKKAATNEKLFF
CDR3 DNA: TGTGCCAGCAGGAAAAAAGCTGCAACTAATGAAAAACTGTTTTTT

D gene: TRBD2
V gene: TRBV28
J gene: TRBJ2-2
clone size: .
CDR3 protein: CASRGGGNTGELFF
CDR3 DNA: TGTGCCAGCAGGGGGGGGGGAAACACCGGGGAGCTGTTTTTT

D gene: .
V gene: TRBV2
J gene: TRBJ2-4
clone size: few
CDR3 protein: CAISDRATNIQYF
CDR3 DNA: TGTGCCATTTCGGACAGAGCTACAAACATTCAGTACTTC

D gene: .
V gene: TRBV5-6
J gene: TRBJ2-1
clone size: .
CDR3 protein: CASSLRGAGYNEQFF
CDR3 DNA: TGTGCCAGCAGCTTGCGGGGGGCCGGGTACAATGAGCAGTTCTTC

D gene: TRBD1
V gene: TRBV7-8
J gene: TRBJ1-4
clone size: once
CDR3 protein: CASSREPGQRALNEKLFF
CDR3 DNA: TGTGCCAGCAGCCGGGAACCGGGACAGAGAGCCCTTAATGAAAAACTGTTTTTT

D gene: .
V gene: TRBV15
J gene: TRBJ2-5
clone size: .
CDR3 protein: CATTKGREGVGETQYF
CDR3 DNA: TGTGCCACCACCAAGGGAAGGGAAGGGGTAGGAGAGACCCAGTACTTC

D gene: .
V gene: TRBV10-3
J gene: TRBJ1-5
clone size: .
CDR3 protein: CAISEQGWGNQPQHF
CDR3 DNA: TGTGCCATCAGTGAACAGGGTTGGGGCAATCAGCCCCAGCATTTT

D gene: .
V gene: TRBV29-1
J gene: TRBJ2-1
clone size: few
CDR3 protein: CSVEESSYNEQFF
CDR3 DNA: TGCAGCGTTGAGGAGAGCTCCTACAATGAGCAGTTCTTC

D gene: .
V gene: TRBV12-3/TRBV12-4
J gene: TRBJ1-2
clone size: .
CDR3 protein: CASSLSRAYGYTF
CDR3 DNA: TGTGCCAGCAGTTTAAGCAGGGCTTATGGCTACACCTTC

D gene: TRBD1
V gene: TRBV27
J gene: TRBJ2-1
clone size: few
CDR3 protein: CASANPGQGNYNEQFF
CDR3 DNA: TGTGCCAGCGCTAATCCGGGACAGGGGAACTACAATGAGCAGTTCTTC

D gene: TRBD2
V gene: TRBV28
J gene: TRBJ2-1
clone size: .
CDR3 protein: CASSPHGEGLYNEQFF
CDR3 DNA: TGTGCCAGCAGTCCGCATGGGGAGGGGCTTTACAATGAGCAGTTCTTC

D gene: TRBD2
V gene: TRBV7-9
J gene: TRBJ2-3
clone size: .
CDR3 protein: CASSPSGFTDTQYF
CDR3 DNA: TGTGCCAGCAGCCCTAGCGGATTCACAGATACGCAGTATTTT

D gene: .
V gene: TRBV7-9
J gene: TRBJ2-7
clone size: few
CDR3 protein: CASSLTPYEQYF
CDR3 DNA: TGTGCCAGCAGTCTTACCCCCTACGAGCAGTACTTC

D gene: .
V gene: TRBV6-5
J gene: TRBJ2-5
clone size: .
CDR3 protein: CASSERLETQYF
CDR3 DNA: TGTGCCAGCAGTGAACGACTAGAGACCCAGTACTTC

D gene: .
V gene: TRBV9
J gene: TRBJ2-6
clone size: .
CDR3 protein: CASRRGREGPGANVLTF
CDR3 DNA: TGTGCCAGTCGAAGGGGCAGGGAAGGGCCTGGGGCCAACGTCCTGACTTTC

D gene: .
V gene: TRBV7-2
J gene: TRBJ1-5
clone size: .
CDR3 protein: CASTPGLNQPQHF
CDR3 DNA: TGTGCCAGCACCCCCGGGCTCAATCAGCCCCAGCATTTT

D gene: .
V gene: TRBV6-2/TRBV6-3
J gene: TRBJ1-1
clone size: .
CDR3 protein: CASSSGASVRYTEAFF
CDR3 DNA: TGTGCCAGCAGTTCCGGGGCCTCGGTCAGGTACACTGAAGCTTTCTTT

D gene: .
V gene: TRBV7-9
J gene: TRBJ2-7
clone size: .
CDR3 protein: CASSLASTSYEQYF
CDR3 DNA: TGTGCCAGCAGCTTAGCGTCCACTTCCTACGAGCAGTACTTC

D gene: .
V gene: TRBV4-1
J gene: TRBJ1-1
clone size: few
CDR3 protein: CASSHGSPTSNTEAFF
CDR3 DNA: TGCGCCAGCAGCCACGGGAGTCCCACATCCAACACTGAAGCTTTCTTT

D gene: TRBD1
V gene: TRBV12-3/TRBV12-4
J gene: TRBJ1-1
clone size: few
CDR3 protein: CASRGGTGGARYTEAFF
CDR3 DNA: TGTGCCAGCAGGGGGGGGACAGGGGGCGCGAGATACACTGAAGCTTTCTTT

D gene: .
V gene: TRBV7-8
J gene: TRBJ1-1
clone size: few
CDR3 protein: CASSLGIPDQLRMNTEAFF
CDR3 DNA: TGTGCCAGCAGCTTAGGAATACCAGACCAGTTGCGGATGAACACTGAAGCTTTCTTT

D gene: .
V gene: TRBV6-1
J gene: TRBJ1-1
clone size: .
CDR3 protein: CASSYVGGLMNTEAFF
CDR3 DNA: TGTGCCAGCAGTTACGTCGGGGGGCTCATGAACACTGAAGCTTTCTTT

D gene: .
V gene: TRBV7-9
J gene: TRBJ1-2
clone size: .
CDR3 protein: CASSIPSSNYGYTF
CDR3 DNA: TGTGCCAGCAGCATCCCGTCGTCTAACTATGGCTACACCTTC

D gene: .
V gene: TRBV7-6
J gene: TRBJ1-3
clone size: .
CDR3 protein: CASSLDGESSGNTIYF
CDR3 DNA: TGTGCCAGCAGCTTAGACGGGGAGAGCTCTGGAAACACCATATATTTT

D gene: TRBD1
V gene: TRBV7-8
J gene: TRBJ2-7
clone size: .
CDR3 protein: CASSSRTGSPHEQYF
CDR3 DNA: TGTGCCAGCAGCTCCCGGACAGGGTCCCCCCACGAGCAGTACTTC

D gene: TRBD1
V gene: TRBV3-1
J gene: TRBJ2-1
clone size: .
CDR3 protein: CASSPRQGQKDNEQFF
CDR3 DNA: TGTGCCAGCAGCCCCAGACAGGGACAGAAAGACAATGAGCAGTTCTTC

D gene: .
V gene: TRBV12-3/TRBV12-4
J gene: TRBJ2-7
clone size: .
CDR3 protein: CASTLYPPEQYF
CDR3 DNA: TGTGCCAGCACCCTATATCCCCCCGAGCAGTACTTC

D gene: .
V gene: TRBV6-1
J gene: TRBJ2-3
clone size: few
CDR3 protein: CASSIGGGPGDTQYF
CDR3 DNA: TGTGCCAGCAGCATAGGTGGGGGGCCGGGTGATACGCAGTATTTT

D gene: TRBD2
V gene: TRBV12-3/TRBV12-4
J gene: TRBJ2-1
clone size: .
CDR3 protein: CASRERGAYNEQFF
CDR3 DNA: TGTGCCAGCAGAGAGCGGGGGGCCTACAATGAGCAGTTCTTC

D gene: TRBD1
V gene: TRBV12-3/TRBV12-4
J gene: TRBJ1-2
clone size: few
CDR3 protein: CASSLAGTDFNYGYTF
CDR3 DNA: TGTGCCAGCAGTTTAGCTGGGACAGATTTTAACTATGGCTACACCTTC

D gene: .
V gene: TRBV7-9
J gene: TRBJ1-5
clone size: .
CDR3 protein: CASSLSETEGSNQPQHF
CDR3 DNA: TGTGCCAGCAGCTTATCGGAAACCGAGGGTAGCAATCAGCCCCAGCATTTT

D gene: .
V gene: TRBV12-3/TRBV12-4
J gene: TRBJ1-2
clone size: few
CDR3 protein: CASSFGGQIYGYTF
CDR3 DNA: TGTGCCAGCAGTTTCGGTGGACAGATCTATGGCTACACCTTC

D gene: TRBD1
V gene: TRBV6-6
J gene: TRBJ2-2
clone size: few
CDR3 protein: CASSLGQGQDGELFF
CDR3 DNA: TGTGCCAGCAGCCTGGGACAGGGTCAAGACGGGGAGCTGTTTTTT

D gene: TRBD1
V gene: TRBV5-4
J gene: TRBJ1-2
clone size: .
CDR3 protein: CASRVQGANYGYTF
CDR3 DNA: TGTGCCAGCAGGGTGCAGGGGGCTAACTATGGCTACACCTTC

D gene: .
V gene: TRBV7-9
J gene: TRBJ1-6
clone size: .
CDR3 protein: CASSPNPNSPLHF
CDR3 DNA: TGTGCCAGCAGCCCGAACCCCAATTCACCCCTCCACTTT

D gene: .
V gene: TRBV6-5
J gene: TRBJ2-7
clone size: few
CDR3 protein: CASSPGVRSYEQYF
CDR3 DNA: TGTGCCAGCAGTCCAGGGGTAAGGTCCTACGAGCAGTACTTC